This T cell receptor (beta chain) derives from a study of neoadjuvant anti-PD-1 for oral cavity cancer. Broader study findings: Pretreatment Treg/Th17 ratio correlated inversely with post-treatment tumor clonality.

About this clone itself: As yet, its antigen is unknown.

PBMC libraries mostly used 400 to 550 ng of input genomic DNA, with six replicates per sample. Profiling relied on immunoSEQ multiplex PCR, and the TCRdb table lists in-frame clones only, not all of them. The sample yields roughly 14,000 clones, about two thirds seen once. Germline loops: CDR1 MNHEY, CDR2 SMNVEV (reference sequence). Between the trimmed V and J ends, which lost 2 bases and 4 bases, there was a span of 14 bases. This CDR3 is 15 amino acids long. The chain employs TRBV27 and TRBJ1-2; D is unresolved. The receptor was isolated from a person aged 35 to 85 with oral cavity squamous cell carcinoma. The sample in question was PBMCs, obtained before nivolumab (anti-PD-1) treatment. CDR3 nucleotide sequence: TGTGCCAGCAGTTTAGGGCCGAGGAGTACCTATGGCTACACCTTC. It encodes CASSLGPRSTYGYTF.